What follows is one T cell receptor beta chain and its context. The record originates from a study of blood T cell repertoires in COVID-19. Across the whole study: PBMCs, B-cell-depleted T cells, or T cells were the source of the cDNA or gDNA that made up the material.

TCRdb's table, derived via immunoSEQ multiplex PCR, lists solely in-frame clones and lacks some. The sample records over 200,000 clones, approximately 80% being singletons. The V and J ends lost 3 bases and 4 bases respectively, with 6 bases between them. The length of the CDR3 is 11 residues. Germline CDR1 DFQATT, CDR2 SNEGSKA (reference sequence). Sequenced: PBMCs or T cells enriched from blood (not recorded which). The sequence came from a man aged 40-49 years who had recovered from COVID-19. The V call is TRBV20-1, the J call TRBJ2-5, with D unclear. The CDR3 nucleotides are TGCAGTGCTAGCCCCTTAGAGACCCAGTACTTC. It codes for CSASPLETQYF.